This T cell receptor (beta chain) comes out of a study of cytomegalovirus exposure and HLA in healthy donors. Study observations and caveats: Later work found most CMV-associated TCR beta chains apparently HLA-restricted.

Concerning this clone itself: Antigen specificity is unknown.

Trimming removed 4 bases at V and 0 bases at J, with 14 bases between. CDR1 is SGHNT, CDR2 YYREEE, per germline (reference sequence). The CDR3 length is 15 residues. Researchers ran the PCR with 60 Vbeta and 13 Jbeta primers. Clones were read by immunoSEQ multiplex PCR, and TCRdb kept only the in-frame ones, dropping some. This repertoire shows approximately 180,000 clones, roughly 87% found once; its top ten account for less than 0.3%. Healthy bone marrow donors supplied every sample. Material for sequencing was PBMCs. This clonotype was sampled from a girl less than two years old in good health and CMV-seronegative. The chain carries TRBV5-4 and TRBJ2-7; D possibly corresponds to TRBD2 (6 bases). CDR3 DNA: TGTGCCAGCAGCCCGCGGGGTACTAGCTCCTACGAGCAGTACTTC. Translated: CASSPRGTSSYEQYF.